The 8 T cell receptor beta chains listed next were all sequenced from one sample in a study of OX40 agonist ivuxolimab in advanced cancers. Here immunoSEQ multiplex PCR was the method, and the copy in TCRdb shows in-frame clones only, minus some. The sample yields some 64,000 clones, roughly 81% seen once. The material was CD4+ or CD8+ T cells sorted from blood, obtained in a trial of the OX40 agonist ivuxolimab. The receptors come from an adult with an advanced solid tumor such as melanoma, head and neck, liver or kidney cancer.

J is TRBJ1-6 and V is TRBV5-1, with TRBD1 matching over 7 bases. Germline V CDR1 and CDR2: SGHRS, YFSETQ. Trimming removed 7 bases from V and 10 bases from J; junction bases left unmatched: 8. This CDR3 is built from 13 residues. Here the CDR3 DNA reads TGCGCCAGCCAAGACAGGGCCGGCTCACCCCTCCACTTT. Its protein is CASQDRAGSPLHF.

This clone has a handful of counts. The rearrangement uses TRBV5-6 and TRBJ1-2, with a weak D call TRBD1 (5 bases). The ends were cut back, 4 bases at V and 2 bases at J, with 18 bases in the middle. Germline V gives CDR1 SGHDT, CDR2 YYEEEE. This CDR3 contains 16 residues. CDR3 sequence: CASSPVSGTGNYGYTF. CDR3 sequence (DNA): TGTGCCAGCAGCCCCGTGTCAGGGACGGGCAACTATGGCTACACCTTC.

This chain joins TRBV28 and TRBJ1-5; 7 bases are shared with TRBD1. The CDR3 length is 15 residues. Germline V gene lookup returns CDR1 MDHEN and CDR2 SYDVKM. V shed 3 bases, J shed 3 bases, and the junction held 5 bases outside the gene matches. This chain's CDR3 is CASSLGTVYNQPQHF. CDR3 in DNA: TGTGCCAGCAGTTTGGGGACAGTCTACAATCAGCCCCAGCATTTT. Drawing the rest from reference TRBV28 and TRBJ1-5, the complete variable domain is DVKVTQSSRYLVKRTGEKVFLECVQDMDHENMFWYRQDPGLGLRLIYFSYDVKMKEKGDIPEGYSVSREKKERFSLILESASTNQTSMYLCASSLGTVYNQPQHFGDGTRLSIL.

Written as DNA, the CDR3 is TGTGCCAGCAGTTACTACGGGGTCCACAATGAGCAGTTCTTC. This sequence encodes CASSYYGVHNEQFF. The chain recombines TRBV6-6 with TRBJ2-1, with a weak D call TRBD2 (5 bases). V lost 1 base to trimming and J lost 5 bases, with 9 bases between them. Germline V gene data show CDR1 as MNHNY and CDR2 as SVGAGI (reference sequence). This CDR3 is built from 14 residues.

The chain uses TRBV7-9 and TRBJ2-5, with TRBD2 identical over 8 bases. The CDR3 loop spans 15 amino acids. The V gene end was trimmed by 2 bases and the J gene end by 5 bases; junction bases not matched to a gene: 7. Germline-derived CDR1 and CDR2 are SEHNR and FQNEAQ (reference sequence). The CDR3 loop reads CASSLTGGNLETQYF. Here the CDR3 DNA reads TGTGCCAGCAGCTTAACGGGGGGGAATCTGGAGACCCAGTACTTC.

The CDR3 DNA reads as TGTGCCAGCAGCTACGATGAGAAGTCTGAGCAGTTCTTC. Translation gives CASSYDEKSEQFF. The V call is TRBV13, the J call TRBJ2-1, with D uncertain. Trimming took off 4 bases at V and 9 bases at J, with 13 bases between the two ends. This CDR3 is built from 13 residues. Germline-derived CDR1 and CDR2 are PRHDT and FYEKMQ (reference sequence).

In its sample, this clone was seen once. V and J are TRBV10-1 and TRBJ2-2; D uncertain. CDR3 length equals 14 residues. CDR1 and CDR2 from the germline V gene are WNHNN and SYGVQD (reference sequence). V shed 2 bases and J shed 2 bases, with 6 bases lying between them. CDR3 loop: CASSEGRNTGELFF. The DNA for the CDR3 is TGCGCCAGCAGTGAGGGTCGTAACACCGGGGAGCTGTTTTTT.

J is TRBJ1-2 and V is TRBV6-6; a possible D gene is TRBD1 (5 bases). Trimming shortened V by 5 bases and J by 3 bases, and 13 bases separated the two germline ends. Germline V CDR1 and CDR2: MNHNY, SVGAGI (reference sequence). This CDR3 has 14 amino acids. CDR3 protein: CASSPQGADYGYTF. The CDR3 DNA reads TGTGCCAGCAGTCCCCAAGGGGCCGACTATGGCTACACCTTC.